This entry features one T cell receptor (beta chain) sequence. This specimen belongs to a study of blood T cell repertoires in COVID-19. From germline, CDR1 is MGHDK and CDR2 SYGVNS. This CDR3 region has 16 residues. The V segment lost 1 base and the J segment 4 bases; nucleotides outside the gene matches: 8. The method was immunoSEQ multiplex PCR; TCRdb's version includes in-frame clones alone and lacks a portion of them. The sample records 300,000 or so clones, roughly 88% being singletons. This receptor was obtained from a woman in her forties or fifties with acute or convalescent COVID-19. The rearrangement links TRBV25-1 to TRBJ2-3; 7 bases match TRBD2. The sample taken for sequencing was peripheral blood. The DNA for the CDR3 is TGTGCCAGCAGTGAATTCGGCGGGAGCGGCTCAGATACGCAGTATTTT. Amino acids: CASSEFGGSGSDTQYF.